This T cell receptor beta chain originates from a study of T cells in Graves' hyperthyroidism and ophthalmopathy. Overall study results and limits: Appearing also in blood were most of the thyroid clonotypes expanded above 0.001.

This clonotype was recorded many times. Its matching antigen is unknown. Amplified regions were TCR beta CDR3 sequences from RNA transcripts. First-round RT-PCR of the TCR CDR3 relied on the HTBI primer set. TCRdb used MiXCR to reprocess the multiplex PCR reads, holding one entry per CDR3 protein. The table has some 570,000 distinct CDR3 sequences, under 20% seen once. This TCR came from a woman between 18 and 29 years old with Graves' ophthalmopathy. Sequencing used blood.

CDR3 region: CASSLVRGGSVDTEAFF. CDR3 in DNA: TGTGCCAGCAGCTTGGTCAGGGGAGGATCGGTGGACACTGAAGCTTTCTTT. This chain uses TRBV5-6 with TRBJ1-1; TRBD1 might be the D (6 bases). The germline V gene has CDR1 SGHDT and CDR2 YYEEEE. This CDR3 is built from 17 residues. V lost 0 bases to trimming and J lost 3 bases, with 18 bases between them.